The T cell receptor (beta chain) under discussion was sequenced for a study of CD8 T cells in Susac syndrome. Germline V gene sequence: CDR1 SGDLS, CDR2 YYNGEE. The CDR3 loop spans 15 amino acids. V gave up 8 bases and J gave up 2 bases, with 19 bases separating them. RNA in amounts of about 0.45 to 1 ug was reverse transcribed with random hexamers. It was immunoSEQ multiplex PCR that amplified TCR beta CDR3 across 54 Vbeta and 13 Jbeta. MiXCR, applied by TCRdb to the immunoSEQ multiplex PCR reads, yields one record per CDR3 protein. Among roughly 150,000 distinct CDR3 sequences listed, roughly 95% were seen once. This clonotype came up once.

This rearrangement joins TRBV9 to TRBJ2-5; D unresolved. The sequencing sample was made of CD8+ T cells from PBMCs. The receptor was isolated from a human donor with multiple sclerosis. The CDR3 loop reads CASSKREDRQETQYF. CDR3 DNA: TGTGCCAGTAGTAAACGTGAGGATCGGCAAGAGACCCAGTACTTC.